The entry below describes one TCR beta chain. Repertoires were generated with immunoSEQ multiplex PCR, while TCRdb's copy carries only in-frame clones and drops some. The data contain around 28,000 clones, roughly three fifths of them singletons. The CDR3 is made up of 12 amino acids. Trimming took off 2 bases at V and 5 bases at J, with 8 bases between the two ends. Germline loops: CDR1 SGHDT, CDR2 YYEEEE. The data derive from a study of early stage breast cancer tumors. The chain joins TRBV5-6 to TRBJ2-7; D remains unclear. This clonotype was obtained from a person aged 50-59 years with breast cancer. Sample: breast tumor tissue. The CDR3 nucleotides are TGTGCCAGCAGCTTTGTGAAGCACGAGCAGTACTTC. Translation gives CASSFVKHEQYF.